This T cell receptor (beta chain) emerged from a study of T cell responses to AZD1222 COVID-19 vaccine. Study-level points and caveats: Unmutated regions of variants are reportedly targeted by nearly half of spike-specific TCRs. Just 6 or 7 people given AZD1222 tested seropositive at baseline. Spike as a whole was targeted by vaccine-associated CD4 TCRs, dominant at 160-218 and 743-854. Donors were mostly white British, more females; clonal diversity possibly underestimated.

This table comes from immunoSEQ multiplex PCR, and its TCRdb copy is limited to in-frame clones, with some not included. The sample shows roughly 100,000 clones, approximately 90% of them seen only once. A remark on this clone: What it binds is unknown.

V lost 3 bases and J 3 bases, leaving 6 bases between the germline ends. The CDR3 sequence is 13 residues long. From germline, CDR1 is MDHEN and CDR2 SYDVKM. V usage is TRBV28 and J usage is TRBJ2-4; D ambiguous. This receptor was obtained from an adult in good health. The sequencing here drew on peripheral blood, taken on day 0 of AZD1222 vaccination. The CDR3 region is CASSFWGKNIQYF. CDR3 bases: TGTGCCAGCAGTTTCTGGGGCAAAAACATTCAGTACTTC.